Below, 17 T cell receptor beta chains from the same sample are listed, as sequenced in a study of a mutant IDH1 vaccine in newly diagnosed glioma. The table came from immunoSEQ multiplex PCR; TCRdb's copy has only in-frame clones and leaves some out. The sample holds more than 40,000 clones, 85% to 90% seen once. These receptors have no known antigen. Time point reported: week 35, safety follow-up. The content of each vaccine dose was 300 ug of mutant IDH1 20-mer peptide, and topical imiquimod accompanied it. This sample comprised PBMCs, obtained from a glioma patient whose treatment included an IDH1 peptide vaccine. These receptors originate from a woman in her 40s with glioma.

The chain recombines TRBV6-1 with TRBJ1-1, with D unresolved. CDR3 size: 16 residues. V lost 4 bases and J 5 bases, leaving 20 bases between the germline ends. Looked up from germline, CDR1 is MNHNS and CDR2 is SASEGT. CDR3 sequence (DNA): TGTGCCAGCAGTGGTGAATTGGCAACTCTAGGGACTGAAGCTTTCTTT. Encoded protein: CASSGELATLGTEAFF.

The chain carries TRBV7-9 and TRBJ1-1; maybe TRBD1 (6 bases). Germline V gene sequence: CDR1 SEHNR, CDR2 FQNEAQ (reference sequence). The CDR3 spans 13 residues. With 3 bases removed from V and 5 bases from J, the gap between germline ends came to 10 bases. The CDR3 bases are TGTGCCAGCAGCTTCACAGGGCGGACTGAAGCTTTCTTT. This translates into CASSFTGRTEAFF.

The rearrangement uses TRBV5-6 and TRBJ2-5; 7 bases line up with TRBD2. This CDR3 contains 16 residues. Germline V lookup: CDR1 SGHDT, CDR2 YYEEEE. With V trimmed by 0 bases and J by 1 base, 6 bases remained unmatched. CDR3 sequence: CASSLDGLVAQETQYF. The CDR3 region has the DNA TGTGCCAGCAGCTTGGACGGACTAGTGGCCCAAGAGACCCAGTACTTC. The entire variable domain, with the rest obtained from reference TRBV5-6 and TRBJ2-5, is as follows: DAGVTQSPTHLIKTRGQQVTLRCSPKSGHDTVSWYQQALGQGPQFIFQYYEEEERQRGNFPDRFSGHQFPNYSSELNVNALLLGDSALYLCASSLDGLVAQETQYFGPGTRLLVL.

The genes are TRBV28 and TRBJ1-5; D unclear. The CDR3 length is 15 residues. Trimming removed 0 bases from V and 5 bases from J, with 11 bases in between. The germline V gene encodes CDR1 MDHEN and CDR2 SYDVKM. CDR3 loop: CASSLWKSLDQPQHF. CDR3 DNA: TGTGCCAGCAGTTTATGGAAATCCTTGGATCAGCCCCAGCATTTT. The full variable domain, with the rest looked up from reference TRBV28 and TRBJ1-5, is DVKVTQSSRYLVKRTGEKVFLECVQDMDHENMFWYRQDPGLGLRLIYFSYDVKMKEKGDIPEGYSVSREKKERFSLILESASTNQTSMYLCASSLWKSLDQPQHFGDGTRLSIL.

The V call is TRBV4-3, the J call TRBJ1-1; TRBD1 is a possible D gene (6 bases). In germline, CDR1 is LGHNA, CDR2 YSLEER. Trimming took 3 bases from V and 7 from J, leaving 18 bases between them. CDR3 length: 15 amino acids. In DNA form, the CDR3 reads TGCGCCAGCAGCCACCGGGACACGAGGAGGGGTGAAGCTTTCTTT. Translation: CASSHRDTRRGEAFF.

CDR3 nucleotide sequence: TGTGCCAGCAGACCGGGACAGGGCTTCAATCAGCCCCAGCATTTT. This translates into CASRPGQGFNQPQHF. The chain is built from TRBV6-1 and TRBJ1-5; 9 bases are shared with TRBD1. Trimming removed 6 bases from V and 3 bases from J; junction bases left unmatched: 6. The CDR3 extends over 15 amino acids. Germline V gene lookup returns CDR1 MNHNS and CDR2 SASEGT.

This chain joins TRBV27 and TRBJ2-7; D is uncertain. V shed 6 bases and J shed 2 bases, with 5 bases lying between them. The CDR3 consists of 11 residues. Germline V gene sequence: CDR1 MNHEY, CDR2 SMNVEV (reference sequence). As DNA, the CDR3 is TGTGCCAGCAGGGGCCCCTACGAGCAGTACTTC. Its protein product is CASRGPYEQYF.

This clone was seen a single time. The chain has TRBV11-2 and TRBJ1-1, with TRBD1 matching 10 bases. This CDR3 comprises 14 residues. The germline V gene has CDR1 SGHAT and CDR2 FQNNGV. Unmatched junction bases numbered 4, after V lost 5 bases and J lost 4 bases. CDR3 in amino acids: CASSTGQGVTEAFF. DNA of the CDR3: TGTGCCAGCAGCACCGGACAGGGGGTCACTGAAGCTTTCTTT.

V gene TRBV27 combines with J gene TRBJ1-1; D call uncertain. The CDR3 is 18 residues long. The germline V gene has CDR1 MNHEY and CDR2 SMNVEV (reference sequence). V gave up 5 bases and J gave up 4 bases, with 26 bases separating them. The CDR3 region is CASSPVISGGFKGTEAFF. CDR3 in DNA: TGTGCCAGCAGTCCCGTTATCTCGGGAGGGTTTAAGGGCACTGAAGCTTTCTTT.

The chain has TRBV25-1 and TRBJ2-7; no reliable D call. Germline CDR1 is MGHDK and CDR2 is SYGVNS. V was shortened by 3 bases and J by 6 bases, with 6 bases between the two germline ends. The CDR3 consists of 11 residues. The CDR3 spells CASSDPPEQYF. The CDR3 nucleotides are TGTGCCAGCAGTGACCCCCCCGAGCAGTACTTC.

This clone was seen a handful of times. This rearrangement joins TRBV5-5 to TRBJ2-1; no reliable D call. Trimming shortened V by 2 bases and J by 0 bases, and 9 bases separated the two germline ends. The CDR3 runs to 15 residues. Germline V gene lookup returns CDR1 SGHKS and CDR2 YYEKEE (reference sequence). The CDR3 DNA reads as TGTGCCAGCAGCTTTGGTGGCAGCTCCTACAATGAGCAGTTCTTC. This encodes CASSFGGSSYNEQFF.

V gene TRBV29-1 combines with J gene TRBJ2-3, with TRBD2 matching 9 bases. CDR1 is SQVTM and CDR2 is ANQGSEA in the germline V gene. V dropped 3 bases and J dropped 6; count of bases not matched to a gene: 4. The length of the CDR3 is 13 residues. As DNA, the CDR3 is TGCAGCGTTGAGCGCGGGAGGGGGGATACGCAGTATTTT. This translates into CSVERGRGDTQYF.

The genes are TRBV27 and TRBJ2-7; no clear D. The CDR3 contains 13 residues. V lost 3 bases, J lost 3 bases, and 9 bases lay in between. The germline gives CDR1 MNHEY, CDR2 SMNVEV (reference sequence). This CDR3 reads CASSFGPLYEQYF. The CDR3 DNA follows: TGTGCCAGCAGTTTCGGGCCGCTCTACGAGCAGTACTTC.

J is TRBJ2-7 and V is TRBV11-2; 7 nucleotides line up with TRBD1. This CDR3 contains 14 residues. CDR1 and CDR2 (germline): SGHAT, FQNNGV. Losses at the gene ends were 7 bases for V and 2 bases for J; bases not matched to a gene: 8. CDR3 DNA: TGTGCCAGCACCCCGGGACAGCTTGCCTACGAGCAGTACTTC. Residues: CASTPGQLAYEQYF.

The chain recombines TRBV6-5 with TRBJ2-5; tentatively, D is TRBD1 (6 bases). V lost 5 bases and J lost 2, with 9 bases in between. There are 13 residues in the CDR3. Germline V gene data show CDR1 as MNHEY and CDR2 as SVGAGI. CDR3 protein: CASSRTEQETQYF. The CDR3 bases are TGTGCCAGCAGTAGGACAGAACAAGAGACCCAGTACTTC.

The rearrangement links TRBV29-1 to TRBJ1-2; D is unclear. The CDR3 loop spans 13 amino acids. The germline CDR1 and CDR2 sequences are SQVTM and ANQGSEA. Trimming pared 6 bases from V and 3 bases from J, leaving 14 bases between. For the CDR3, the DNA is TGCAGCGTCACTGGTTTGGAGGACTATGGCTACACCTTC. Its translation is CSVTGLEDYGYTF.

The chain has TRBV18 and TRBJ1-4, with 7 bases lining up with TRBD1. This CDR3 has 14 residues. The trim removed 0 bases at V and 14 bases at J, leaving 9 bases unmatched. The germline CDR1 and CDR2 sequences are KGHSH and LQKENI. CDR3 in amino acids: CASSPPTGRNRLFF. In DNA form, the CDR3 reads TGTGCCAGCTCACCACCGACAGGGAGAAATCGGCTGTTTTTT.